This TCR beta chain was recorded in a study of blood T cell repertoires in COVID-19. In germline, CDR1 is MDHEN, CDR2 SYDVKM. V gave up 5 bases and J gave up 4 bases; unmatched junction bases: 7. This CDR3 region has 14 residues. In the original analysis: Amplification of reference gene primers was used by the study to estimate nucleated cell counts. Here immunoSEQ multiplex PCR was the method, and the copy in TCRdb shows in-frame clones only, minus some. Clone size and the V and J calls come from that table; the DNA yielded D and trimming. The repertoire holds roughly 55,000 clones, with approximately 80% as singletons.

The TCR sequence derives from a man aged 80 or over with acute or convalescent COVID-19. The chain couples TRBV28 to TRBJ1-2, with 7 bases that match TRBD1. Sample: peripheral blood. Here the CDR3 DNA reads TGTGCCAGCAGTCGCGACAGGGCCTCCTATGGCTACACCTTC. Translated, it gives CASSRDRASYGYTF.